This T cell receptor beta chain was recorded in a study of cytomegalovirus exposure and HLA in healthy donors. Study-wide points: As a later analysis revealed, the rate of TCR association differed by HLA locus, with DRB1 most and HLA-C fewest. Presence/absence comparisons presumed near-even sequencing depth among donors. The productive fraction for most TCR beta V segments was about 87% or about 30% in an earlier analysis.

Trimming removed 2 bases at V and 8 bases at J, with 12 bases between. Per germline, CDR1 MNHEY and CDR2 SMNVEV (reference sequence). This CDR3 has 13 residues. Researchers ran the PCR with 60 Vbeta and 13 Jbeta primers. Only in-frame clones appear in the TCRdb table, and some are missing; sequencing was by immunoSEQ multiplex PCR. The table shows 140,000 to 150,000 clones, with less than 10% occurring only once. Concerning this clone: The target antigen is unknown.

Donors in the study were healthy people who gave bone marrow. The rearrangement uses TRBV27 and TRBJ1-2; D is unclear. The sequence came from a male donor in good health and CMV-seronegative. Sequencing input: PBMCs. In DNA, the CDR3 is TGTGCCAGCAGTTTAGAGGGCTCCGGGGGCTACACCTTC. Residues: CASSLEGSGGYTF.